These 24 T cell receptor beta chains share one sample of origin, sequenced in a study of blood T cell repertoires in COVID-19. The method was immunoSEQ multiplex PCR; TCRdb's version includes in-frame clones alone and lacks a portion of them. The table shows around 130,000 clones, with 80% to 90% occurring only once. Sample: peripheral blood. Source of these receptors: a man in his forties or fifties with active or convalescent COVID-19.

This chain uses TRBV19 with TRBJ2-1; weak D call: TRBD2 (6 bases). The CDR3 covers 15 residues. Germline CDR1 and CDR2: LNHDA and SQIVND (reference sequence). V dropped 3 bases and J dropped 5 bases, with 14 bases sitting between them. The CDR3 sequence is CASSIGPTRHNEQFF. Written as DNA, the CDR3 is TGTGCCAGTAGTATCGGGCCGACTAGGCACAATGAGCAGTTCTTC. The full variable domain, rest sourced from reference TRBV19 and TRBJ2-1, is DGGITQSPKYLFRKEGQNVTLSCEQNLNHDAMYWYRQDPGQGLRLIYYSQIVNDFQKGDIAEGYSVSREKKESFPLTVTSAQKNPTAFYLCASSIGPTRHNEQFFGPGTRLTVL.

The chain combines TRBV5-1 with TRBJ1-5, with a possible D match to TRBD1 (6 bases). The germline V gene has CDR1 SGHRS and CDR2 YFSETQ. The CDR3 sequence is 17 residues long. The V and J ends lost 0 bases and 0 bases respectively, with 13 bases between them. The CDR3, as DNA: TGCGCCAGCAGCTTGGCCCGGACAGAGGTTAGCAATCAGCCCCAGCATTTT. Translation: CASSLARTEVSNQPQHF.

This chain joins TRBV11-2 and TRBJ1-1; D is undetermined. The V and J ends lost 6 bases and 3 bases respectively, with 11 bases between them. The CDR3 is 13 amino acids. CDR1 and CDR2 from the germline V gene are SGHAT and FQNNGV. Here the CDR3 reads CASRQRWDTEAFF. CDR3 nucleotides: TGTGCCAGCAGGCAGCGTTGGGACACTGAAGCTTTCTTT.

The genes are TRBV5-5 and TRBJ2-3; 9 bases agree with TRBD1. With 8 bases clipped from V and 3 bases from J, the junction kept 10 bases outside the gene matches. CDR3 length equals 15 residues. Germline values: CDR1 SGHKS, CDR2 YYEKEE (reference sequence). The CDR3 sequence: CASGDRDRDTDTQYF. CDR3 DNA sequence: TGTGCCAGTGGGGACCGGGACAGGGATACAGATACGCAGTATTTT.

This chain links TRBV12-5 with TRBJ1-3; the D is unclear. Germline V CDR1 and CDR2: LGHNT, FRNRAP. V lost 3 bases to trimming and J lost 0 bases, with 6 bases between them. The CDR3 covers 14 residues. The chain's CDR3 is CASGLSNSGNTIYF. The CDR3 DNA is TGTGCTAGTGGTTTATCCAACTCTGGAAACACCATATATTTT.

The gene calls are TRBV30 and TRBJ1-1, with 7 nucleotides matching TRBD1. The CDR3 spans 13 residues. In germline, CDR1 is GTSNPN, CDR2 SVGIG (reference sequence). Losses at the gene ends were 5 bases for V and 1 base for J; bases not matched to a gene: 4. CDR3 region: CAWGRDRNTEAFF. CDR3 in DNA: TGTGCCTGGGGCCGGGACAGGAACACTGAAGCTTTCTTT.

The chain links TRBV5-8 to TRBJ2-1; possible D gene TRBD2, 6 bases. The CDR3 has 17 residues. Trimming stripped 4 bases from V and 2 bases from J, with 19 bases between. Per the germline V gene, CDR1 is SGHTS and CDR2 is YDEGEE. This CDR3 is CASSPTLTGEPYNEQFF. CDR3 coding DNA: TGTGCCAGCAGCCCCACTTTAACGGGGGAACCCTACAATGAGCAGTTCTTC. The full variable domain, in which reference TRBV5-8 and TRBJ2-1 provide the parts outside the CDR3, is EAGVTQSPTHLIKTRGQQATLRCSPISGHTSVYWYQQALGLGLQFLLWYDEGEERNRGNFPPRFSGRQFPNYSSELNVNALELEDSALYLCASSPTLTGEPYNEQFFGPGTRLTVL.

This chain joins TRBV28 and TRBJ1-2; D is ambiguous. CDR1 is MDHEN and CDR2 is SYDVKM in the germline V gene. The CDR3 sequence is 12 residues long. Deletions cut 6 bases from V and 3 bases from J, with 8 bases between. CDR3 amino acids: CASSPGYYGYTF. The CDR3 DNA reads TGTGCCAGCAGCCCCGGGTACTATGGCTACACCTTC.

This rearrangement joins TRBV5-4 to TRBJ2-3; TRBD1 aligns across 7 bases. The CDR3 contains 13 residues. Germline assignment: CDR1 SGHNT and CDR2 YYREEE (reference sequence). Losses at the gene ends were 2 bases for V and 5 bases for J; bases not matched to a gene: 2. CDR3 sequence: CASSFAGGDTQYF. DNA for the CDR3: TGTGCCAGCAGCTTTGCAGGGGGAGATACGCAGTATTTT.

V is TRBV30 and J is TRBJ1-6; no definite D call. The CDR3 extends over 15 amino acids. V was shortened by 2 bases and J by 7 bases, with 15 bases between the two germline ends. Germline assignment: CDR1 GTSNPN and CDR2 SVGIG (reference sequence). The CDR3 here is CAWSSSGTLNSPLHF. DNA of the CDR3: TGTGCCTGGAGTTCGTCAGGAACCCTGAATTCACCCCTCCACTTT.

The chain employs TRBV6-1 and TRBJ1-2; no firm D call. The CDR3 spans 13 residues. Germline V gene data show CDR1 as MNHNS and CDR2 as SASEGT. V was shortened by 2 bases and J by 3 bases, with 7 bases between the two germline ends. This chain's CDR3 is CASSEREDYGYTF. In DNA form, the CDR3 reads TGTGCCAGCAGTGAACGGGAAGACTATGGCTACACCTTC.

The rearrangement links TRBV19 to TRBJ1-6; 10 nucleotides line up with TRBD1. Trimming removed 5 bases from V and 9 bases from J; junction bases left unmatched: 7. Looked up from germline, CDR1 is LNHDA and CDR2 is SQIVND (reference sequence). The length of the CDR3 is 15 residues. CDR3 coding DNA: TGTGCCAGTAGTTCCCGGGACAGGGGTGTTTCACCCCTCCACTTT. This codes for CASSSRDRGVSPLHF.

This sequence joins TRBV28 and TRBJ2-5; weak D call: TRBD1 (6 bases). The CDR3 contains 15 residues. CDR1 MDHEN and CDR2 SYDVKM come from the germline V gene. Trimming took off 5 bases at V and 5 bases at J, with 18 bases between the two ends. CDR3 protein: CASSLGTSGLETQYF. CDR3 nucleotide sequence: TGTGCCAGCAGTCTTGGGACATCGGGGCTGGAGACCCAGTACTTC. The entire variable domain, with the rest obtained from reference TRBV28 and TRBJ2-5, is as follows: DVKVTQSSRYLVKRTGEKVFLECVQDMDHENMFWYRQDPGLGLRLIYFSYDVKMKEKGDIPEGYSVSREKKERFSLILESASTNQTSMYLCASSLGTSGLETQYFGPGTRLLVL.

The chain recombines TRBV6-5 with TRBJ1-1; D gene ambiguous. The CDR3 length is 13 residues. Trimming stripped 6 bases from V and 3 bases from J, with 11 bases between. Per germline, CDR1 MNHEY and CDR2 SVGAGI. The CDR3 loop is CASRRTEYTEAFF. In DNA form, the CDR3 reads TGTGCCAGCAGGCGCACAGAATACACTGAAGCTTTCTTT.

V and J are TRBV25-1 and TRBJ2-1, with a weak D call TRBD2 (5 bases). Germline assignment: CDR1 MGHDK and CDR2 SYGVNS. The CDR3 totals 13 residues. Trimming shortened V by 2 bases and J by 5 bases, and 7 bases separated the two germline ends. CDR3 DNA sequence: TGTGCCAGCAGTGAACGGGGTAACAATGAGCAGTTCTTC. Translating it yields CASSERGNNEQFF.

A word on this clone: Other DNA variants within this sample encode the same CDR3. The chain has TRBV7-2 and TRBJ2-5; TRBD2 matches at 11 bases. The CDR3 totals 15 residues. V gave up 5 bases and J gave up 5 bases; unmatched junction bases: 7. Germline CDR1 reads SGHTA; CDR2 reads FQGNSA. CDR3 in DNA: TGTGCCAGCAGCCTGACTAGCGGGGCCGGGGAGACCCAGTACTTC. It specifies CASSLTSGAGETQYF.

This clone was seen more than once but under ten times. The chain recombines TRBV5-1 with TRBJ1-6; the D gene is possibly TRBD1 (5 bases). Germline V gene lookup returns CDR1 SGHRS and CDR2 YFSETQ. The CDR3 has 14 residues. With 3 bases removed from V and 13 bases from J, the gap between germline ends came to 17 bases. Here the CDR3 reads CASSSGPARGPLHF. CDR3 DNA sequence: TGCGCCAGCAGCTCAGGGCCCGCTCGGGGGCCCCTCCACTTT.

Here the CDR3 DNA reads TGCGCCATAACTAGCGGGGGGGCAAGTGAGCAGTTCTTC. It is translated as CAITSGGASEQFF. This chain joins TRBV10-1 and TRBJ2-1; 13 positions agree with TRBD2. Losses at the gene ends were 10 bases for V and 9 bases for J; bases not matched to a gene: 6. The CDR3 extends over 13 amino acids. Germline lookup yields CDR1 WNHNN and CDR2 SYGVQD (reference sequence).

This clone was detected once. J is TRBJ2-3 and V is TRBV18; 8 nucleotides match TRBD2. V lost 6 bases to trimming and J lost 5 bases; unmatched junction nucleotides: 10. Per germline, CDR1 KGHSH and CDR2 LQKENI. CDR3 size: 15 residues. CDR3 residues: CASSRTAGERDTQYF. The CDR3 bases are TGTGCCAGCTCCCGAACAGCGGGAGAAAGAGATACGCAGTATTTT.

The CDR3 DNA reads as TGTGCTAGTGGTTTGTCTCGGACTAGCGATTTTAGGGAGACCCAGTACTTC. It translates to CASGLSRTSDFRETQYF. The rearrangement uses TRBV12-5 and TRBJ2-5, with 9 nucleotides matching TRBD2. The CDR3 is 17 residues long. V dropped 2 bases and J dropped 5; count of bases not matched to a gene: 12. From germline, CDR1 is LGHNT and CDR2 FRNRAP.

The V gene is TRBV6-5, the J gene TRBJ1-2; D is possibly TRBD1 (6 bases). Between the trimmed V and J ends, which lost 8 bases and 2 bases, there was a span of 18 bases. The length of the CDR3 is 15 residues. Germline CDR1 MNHEY, CDR2 SVGAGI. The CDR3 protein is CASQSPGHLNYGYTF. CDR3 in DNA: TGTGCCAGCCAAAGCCCGGGACACCTAAACTATGGCTACACCTTC.

DNA for the CDR3: TGTGCCAGCAGCCTGAATCCTAAACAGGGAGTGAAGAACACTGAAGCTTTCTTT. The encoded protein is CASSLNPKQGVKNTEAFF. The chain links TRBV5-4 to TRBJ1-1, with a weak D call TRBD1 (6 bases). The CDR3 covers 18 residues. Trimming took off 4 bases at V and 1 base at J, with 23 bases between the two ends. CDR1 and CDR2 from the germline V gene are SGHNT and YYREEE (reference sequence).

This clone qualifies as medium-sized. The chain recombines TRBV21-1 with TRBJ1-4; whether TRBD1, the table's D call, matches the DNA was not checked. TRBV21-1 is described as a pseudogene. The CDR3 is made up of 16 amino acids. CDR3 DNA sequence: TGTGCCAGCAGCAAAGGTGGGACAGGTAGGCGAGAAAAACTGTTTTTT. It specifies CASSKGGTGRREKLFF.

This sequence joins TRBV18 and TRBJ2-7; D perhaps matches TRBD2 (5 bases). This CDR3 is 17 amino acids long. Trimming took 4 bases from V and 2 from J, leaving 21 bases between them. Germline V CDR1 and CDR2: KGHSH, LQKENI. The CDR3 nucleotides read TGTGCCAGCTCACACCAAACGCCTAGCCACATCCCCTACGAGCAGTACTTC. Translating it yields CASSHQTPSHIPYEQYF.